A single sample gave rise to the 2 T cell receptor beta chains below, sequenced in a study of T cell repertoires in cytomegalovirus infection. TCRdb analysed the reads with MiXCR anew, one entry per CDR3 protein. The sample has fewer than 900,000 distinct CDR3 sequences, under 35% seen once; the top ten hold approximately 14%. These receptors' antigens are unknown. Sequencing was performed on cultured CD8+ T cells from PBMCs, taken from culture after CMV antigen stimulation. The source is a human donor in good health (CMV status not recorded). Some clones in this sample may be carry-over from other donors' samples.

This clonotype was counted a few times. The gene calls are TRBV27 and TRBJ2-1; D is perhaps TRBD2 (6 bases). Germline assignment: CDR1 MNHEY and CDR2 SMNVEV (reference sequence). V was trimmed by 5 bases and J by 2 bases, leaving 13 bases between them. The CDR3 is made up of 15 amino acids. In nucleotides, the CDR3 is TGTGCCAGCAGTGGATGGGGGGATCCCTACAATGAGCAGTTCTTC. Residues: CASSGWGDPYNEQFF.

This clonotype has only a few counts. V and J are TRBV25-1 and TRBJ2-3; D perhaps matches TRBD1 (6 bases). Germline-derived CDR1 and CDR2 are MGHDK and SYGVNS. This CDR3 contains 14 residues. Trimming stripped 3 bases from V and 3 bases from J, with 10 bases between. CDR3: CASSDRGATDTQYF. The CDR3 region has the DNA TGTGCCAGCAGTGACAGGGGAGCGACAGATACGCAGTATTTT.